A single sample is the source of the 25 T cell receptor beta chains below, sequenced in a study of Graves' ophthalmopathy and Graves' hyperthyroidism. RNA transcripts yielded amplified TCR beta CDR3 regions. HTBI primers primed a first-round RT-PCR, and a second-round multiplex PCR followed. In TCRdb, the multiplex PCR reads were re-called with MiXCR into one record per CDR3 protein. The sample has about 24,000 distinct CDR3 sequences, almost 50% seen once; the top ten hold 5% to 8.5%. Sequenced sample: peripheral blood. The source is an adult woman with stable Graves' hyperthyroidism.

In its sample, this clonotype was seen many times. V usage is TRBV4-3 and J usage is TRBJ2-7; the D is unclear. Germline V lookup: CDR1 LGHNA, CDR2 YSLEER. The CDR3 contains 13 residues. V lost 0 bases and J 10 bases, leaving 13 bases between the germline ends. Written as DNA, the CDR3 is TGCGCCAGCAGCCAAGATAAGGTCGGCGAACAGTACTTC. Translation: CASSQDKVGEQYF.

J is TRBJ2-7 and V is TRBV28, with unresolved D. Trimming pared 6 bases from V and 1 base from J, leaving 10 bases between. CDR1 is MDHEN, CDR2 SYDVKM, per germline. The CDR3 has 13 residues. This CDR3 reads CASSHLLSYEQYF. The CDR3 DNA is TGTGCCAGCAGCCATTTACTTTCCTACGAGCAGTACTTC.

Regarding this clonotype: Germline and junction disagree at one end, which may indicate a read error. The chain couples TRBV12-3 or TRBV12-4 to TRBJ2-3; D might be TRBD2 (5 bases). This CDR3 has 17 residues. The CDR3 nucleotides read TGTGCCAGCAGTTTAGGGGCTAGCAGGATTAACACAGATACGCAATATTTT. It encodes CASSLGASRINTDTQYF.

Relative to its sample, this clonotype is medium-sized. The chain joins TRBV20-1 to TRBJ1-1, with a tentative D call TRBD1 (6 bases). CDR3 length: 14 amino acids. CDR1 and CDR2 from the germline V gene are DFQATT and SNEGSKA (reference sequence). With 5 bases removed from V and 0 bases from J, the gap between germline ends came to 13 bases. The CDR3 protein is CSAAGDTLNTEAFF. As DNA, the CDR3 is TGCAGTGCTGCCGGGGACACCCTGAACACTGAAGCTTTCTTT.

By share of the sample, this clonotype is medium-sized. The chain is built from TRBV9 and TRBJ2-1; possible D gene TRBD1, 5 bases. CDR1 and CDR2 from the germline V gene are SGDLS and YYNGEE. The V end was cut by 2 bases, the J end by 2 bases, with 17 bases between. This CDR3 comprises 17 residues. The CDR3: CASSVLGRVVPYNEQFF. DNA for the CDR3: TGTGCCAGCAGCGTCTTGGGCAGGGTAGTCCCCTACAATGAGCAGTTCTTC.

This clonotype was seen at least ten times. The rearrangement links TRBV12-3 or TRBV12-4 to TRBJ2-2; no firm D call. The CDR3 length is 17 residues. Trimming stripped 1 base from V and 0 bases from J, with 12 bases between. CDR3 region: CASSLGVSVPNTGELFF. The CDR3 DNA follows: TGTGCCAGCAGTTTAGGGGTCAGCGTCCCGAACACCGGGGAGCTGTTTTTT.

This rearrangement joins TRBV20-1 to TRBJ2-1; 12 nucleotides line up with TRBD2. The J segment lost 0 bases and the V segment lost 5 bases, leaving 5 bases of the junction unmatched. The CDR3 runs to 16 residues. CDR1 is DFQATT, CDR2 SNEGSKA, per germline (reference sequence). CDR3 loop: CSASGLAGRSYNEQFF. In DNA form, the CDR3 reads TGCAGTGCTTCGGGACTAGCGGGCCGCTCCTACAATGAGCAGTTCTTC.

The chain couples TRBV6-1 to TRBJ1-1, with 7 bases lining up with TRBD1. This CDR3 contains 13 residues. V shed 5 bases and J 4 bases; nucleotides not matched to a gene: 4. Germline V gene lookup returns CDR1 MNHNS and CDR2 SASEGT. The CDR3 DNA sequence: TGTGCCAGCAGTAACTACAGGGGCACTGAAGCTTTCTTT. Translated: CASSNYRGTEAFF.

This clonotype has at least ten counts. This chain links TRBV11-2 with TRBJ1-4; D is uncertain. The CDR3 consists of 13 residues. Looked up from germline, CDR1 is SGHAT and CDR2 is FQNNGV. The V end was cut by 5 bases, the J end by 5 bases, with 9 bases between. CDR3 in DNA: TGTGCCAGCAGCAAGGCCGTGAATGAAAAACTGTTTTTT. Its protein is CASSKAVNEKLFF.

As for this clonotype: Because the CDR3 is missing its conserved closing phenylalanine or tryptophan, this is likely a read error. This chain connects TRBV27 to TRBJ2-1; D possibly corresponds to TRBD1 (5 bases). CDR1 is MNHEY, CDR2 SMNVEV, per germline (reference sequence). The CDR3 is 14 amino acids. Trimming pared 6 bases from V and 5 bases from J, leaving 14 bases between. The CDR3 here is CASSTAGSHNEQFS. The CDR3 bases are TGTGCCAGCAGCACAGCAGGGTCCCACAATGAGCAGTTCTCC.

The chain couples TRBV15 to TRBJ1-2; TRBD1 matches at 7 bases. There are 15 residues in the CDR3. Trimming at V came to 0 bases and at J to 4 bases, leaving 5 bases not matched to a gene. Looked up from germline, CDR1 is LNHNV and CDR2 is YYDKDF (reference sequence). CDR3 in DNA: TGTGCCACCAGCAGAGAAGACCGGGACAGCTATGGCTACACCTTC. It codes for CATSREDRDSYGYTF.

V and J are TRBV29-1 and TRBJ2-3, with TRBD2 matching over 10 bases. The CDR3 covers 19 residues. The germline gives CDR1 SQVTM, CDR2 ANQGSEA. The V segment lost 6 bases and the J segment 1 base; nucleotides outside the gene matches: 19. CDR3 residues: CSVPRVRSSGRGGTDTQYF. In nucleotides, the CDR3 is TGCAGCGTCCCCAGAGTTAGGTCTAGCGGGAGAGGGGGCACAGATACGCAGTATTTT.

There are many counts of this clonotype. V is TRBV5-6 and J is TRBJ2-3; the D gene is possibly TRBD2 (6 bases). CDR3 length: 13 amino acids. CDR1 and CDR2 from the germline V gene are SGHDT and YYEEEE. Deletions cut 4 bases from V and 5 bases from J, with 11 bases between. The CDR3 coding sequence is TGTGCCAGCAGCGGGGGGTCTGGAGATACGCAGTATTTT. This encodes CASSGGSGDTQYF.

This CDR3 is CASSKAASYTGGLFF. In DNA, the CDR3 is TGTGCCAGCAGTAAAGCAGCTAGTTACACCGGAGGGCTGTTTTTT. J is TRBJ2-2 and V is TRBV12-3 or TRBV12-4; tentatively, D is TRBD2 (5 bases). Deletions cut 5 bases from V and 13 bases from J, with 23 bases between. The CDR3 covers 15 residues.

J is TRBJ2-4 and V is TRBV7-9; 10 bases are a match to TRBD2. The DNA end is a closer match to TRBJ2-7, so the J assignment may be wrong. The CDR3 runs to 17 residues. CDR1 and CDR2 (germline): SEHNR, FQNEAQ (reference sequence). For the CDR3, the DNA is TGTGCCAGCAGCGACACCTCCGGGACTAGCGAATGCTACGAGCAGTACTTC. Translated, it gives CASSDTSGTSECYEQYF.

A remark on this clonotype: This may come from a read error, since a much larger clone is one base off. This chain links TRBV15 with TRBJ2-7, with D perhaps assigned TRBD1 or TRBD2 (5 bases each). There are 14 residues in the CDR3. CDR1 LNHNV and CDR2 YYDKDF come from the germline V gene (reference sequence). CDR3: CATSRGDGPYEQCF. CDR3 nucleotides: TGTGCCACCAGCAGAGGGGACGGACCCTACGAGCAGTGCTTC.

For this clonotype: This CDR3 fails to terminate in the conserved phenylalanine or tryptophan, so it likely reflects a read error. The rearrangement uses TRBV9 and TRBJ2-1; a possible D gene is TRBD2 (6 bases). Germline-derived CDR1 and CDR2 are SGDLS and YYNGEE. The CDR3 covers 16 residues. CDR3 in DNA: TGTGCCAGCAGCGCTCGACTAGTTGATTGGATCAATGGGCAGTTCTCG. It specifies CASSARLVDWINGQFS.

Many counts were recorded for this clonotype. The J gene is TRBJ2-3, the V gene TRBV19; 10 bases are shared with TRBD2. The CDR3 contains 17 residues. J gave up 2 bases and V 1 base, and 6 bases lay outside the gene matches. The germline gives CDR1 LNHDA, CDR2 SQIVND (reference sequence). The CDR3 loop is CASSIGQTSGHTDTQYF. The CDR3, as DNA: TGTGCCAGTAGTATAGGGCAGACTAGCGGGCACACAGATACGCAGTATTTT. Full variable domain (rest looked up from reference TRBV19 and TRBJ2-3): DGGITQSPKYLFRKEGQNVTLSCEQNLNHDAMYWYRQDPGQGLRLIYYSQIVNDFQKGDIAEGYSVSREKKESFPLTVTSAQKNPTAFYLCASSIGQTSGHTDTQYFGPGTRLTVL.

This clonotype was observed many times. J is TRBJ2-2 and V is TRBV6-6, with 8 positions matching TRBD2. The CDR3 consists of 16 residues. Germline CDR1 reads MNHNY; CDR2 reads SVGAGI (reference sequence). V trimming: 2 bases; J trimming: 2 bases; junction bases outside the gene matches: 4. CDR3 amino acids: CASSYNAGGNTGELFF. CDR3 bases: TGTGCCAGCAGTTACAACGCGGGGGGAAACACCGGGGAGCTGTTTTTT.

The V and J genes are TRBV7-8 and TRBJ2-1; D could derive from TRBD1 or TRBD2 (5 bases each). Trimming stripped 5 bases from V and 9 bases from J, with 17 bases between. This CDR3 region has 14 residues. Germline CDR1 SGHVS, CDR2 FQNEAQ. In nucleotides, the CDR3 is TGTGCCAGCAGCAGCCGGGGCCCGCTTGCTGAGCAGTTCTTC. This encodes CASSSRGPLAEQFF.

This clonotype has a count of ten or more. The rearrangement links TRBV6-1 to TRBJ2-1; 8 positions agree with TRBD2. This CDR3 contains 15 residues. J lost 0 bases, V lost 2 bases, and 0 bases had no gene match. The V gene's germline CDR1 is MNHNS and CDR2 SASEGT. The CDR3 sequence: CASSELAGSYNEQFF. The CDR3, as DNA: TGTGCCAGCAGTGAACTAGCGGGCTCCTACAATGAGCAGTTCTTC.

The genes are TRBV20-1 and TRBJ2-7, with 15 positions matching TRBD2. The CDR3 is made up of 13 amino acids. The V gene's germline CDR1 is DFQATT and CDR2 SNEGSKA (reference sequence). V was clipped by 4 bases and J by 13 bases; unmatched bases: 8. CDR3 residues: CSATGLAGGSGYF. CDR3 DNA: TGCAGTGCTACCGGACTAGCGGGAGGGTCGGGCTACTTC.

This clonotype was detected ten times or more. The chain has TRBV13 and TRBJ2-5; 7 bases are a match to TRBD1. The CDR3 consists of 15 residues. Looked up from germline, CDR1 is PRHDT and CDR2 is FYEKMQ (reference sequence). After removal of 5 bases from V and 0 bases from J, the junction contained 6 bases not matched to a gene. CDR3 DNA sequence: TGTGCCAGCAGCCCAGGGGGATCGTACCAAGAGACCCAGTACTTC. Protein product: CASSPGGSYQETQYF.

This clonotype was seen at least ten times. The chain recombines TRBV11-2 with TRBJ2-1; TRBD2 agrees at 14 bases. CDR3 size: 15 residues. The germline CDR1 and CDR2 sequences are SGHAT and FQNNGV. V lost 6 bases, J lost 9 bases, and 7 bases stayed unmatched. The CDR3 bases are TGTGCCAGCAGATTGACTAGCGGGAGGGTAGTTGAGCAGTTCTTC. It is translated as CASRLTSGRVVEQFF.

The chain combines TRBV3-1 with TRBJ2-7; D remains ambiguous. Per germline, CDR1 LGHDT and CDR2 YNNKEL (reference sequence). Trimming took 4 bases from V and 3 from J, leaving 13 bases between them. The CDR3 sequence is 14 residues long. CDR3 DNA: TGTGCCAGCAGCCTGGATGGGAACGTCTACGAGCAGTACTTC. Translation: CASSLDGNVYEQYF.